This T cell receptor (beta chain) originates from a study of blood T cell repertoires in COVID-19. Overall study context: COVID-19 samples collected from the United States, Italy and Spain covered acute and convalescent phases.

The CDR3 has 14 residues. The V end lost 3 bases, the J end lost 4 bases, and 12 bases lay between the germline ends. Germline V gene sequence: CDR1 KGHSH, CDR2 LQKENI. Produced via immunoSEQ multiplex PCR; TCRdb's table is partial and in-frame only. The sample lists a few hundred thousand clones, about 87% occurring once. Participants had their cohort set by participant-reported clinical history. Two negative PCRs, clearance, or symptom resolution characterized the recovered Cohort 3 donors. The sequencing input was PBMCs or T cells enriched from blood (not recorded which). This sequence joins TRBV18 and TRBJ1-1; D gene uncertain. The sequence was collected from a woman aged 45-65 years who had recovered from COVID-19. CDR3 region: CASSPGPEGTEAFF. The CDR3 region has the DNA TGTGCCAGCTCACCGGGCCCGGAGGGCACTGAAGCTTTCTTT.